The 18 T cell receptor beta chains below were found in one sample sequenced in a study of identical twins. MiXCR, applied by TCRdb to the 5' RACE reads, yields one record per CDR3 protein. The sample shows 1.5 million or so distinct CDR3 sequences, around a third of them seen only once. Material for sequencing was cord blood. These receptors were collected from a newborn girl in good health.

The chain carries TRBV12-3 or TRBV12-4 and TRBJ2-2; unclear D gene. Trimming took 6 bases from V and 4 from J, leaving 9 bases between them. The CDR3 totals 13 residues. The CDR3 spells CASRGSSTGELFF. The CDR3 bases are TGTGCCAGCAGGGGATCGTCCACCGGGGAGCTGTTTTTT.

V and J are TRBV4-1 and TRBJ2-7, with D perhaps TRBD1 (5 bases). CDR1 and CDR2 from the germline V gene are MGHRA and YSYEKL. Trimming took 2 bases from V and 1 from J, leaving 18 bases between them. The CDR3 runs 17 residues. The CDR3, as DNA: TGCGCCAGCAGCCAACCAAACGGCGGCAGGGAATCCTACGAGCAGTACTTC. Protein: CASSQPNGGRESYEQYF.

The CDR3 sequence: CSATAFYEQYF. In DNA, the CDR3 is TGCAGTGCTACAGCGTTCTACGAGCAGTACTTC. V is TRBV20-1 and J is TRBJ2-7; the D is unclear. Germline assignment: CDR1 DFQATT and CDR2 SNEGSKA (reference sequence). The CDR3 has 11 residues. Trimming cost V 4 bases and J 3 bases, with 7 bases left between them.

The V call is TRBV5-1, the J call TRBJ1-4, with a possible D match to TRBD1 (6 bases). V dropped 0 bases and J dropped 7 bases, with 13 bases sitting between them. This CDR3 contains 15 residues. CDR1 is SGHRS, CDR2 YFSETQ, per germline. The CDR3 is CASSLADRLGEKLFF. The CDR3 nucleotides are TGCGCCAGCAGCTTGGCCGACAGGCTCGGTGAAAAACTGTTTTTT.

Worth noting for this clonotype: Compared with germline, one end of the junction differs, possibly owing to a read error. The chain combines TRBV2 with TRBJ2-7, with D unresolved. Looked up from germline, CDR1 is SNHLY and CDR2 is FYNNEI. This CDR3 has 13 residues. CDR3 in DNA: TGTACCAGCAGTGAAGGCGGATCCTACGAGCAGTACTTC. Translation gives CTSSEGGSYEQYF.

This clonotype appeared once. The V call is TRBV20-1, the J call TRBJ2-4, with D perhaps TRBD2 (6 bases). CDR3 length: 13 amino acids. Germline V gene data show CDR1 as DFQATT and CDR2 as SNEGSKA (reference sequence). Trimming removed 3 bases from V and 14 bases from J, with 20 bases in between. This chain's CDR3 is CSARGRDRPGEYF. DNA of the CDR3: TGCAGTGCTAGGGGGCGGGACCGCCCTGGGGAGTACTTC.

V is TRBV6-5 and J is TRBJ2-3, with TRBD1 matching 7 bases. CDR3 length equals 12 residues. Per the germline V gene, CDR1 is MNHEY and CDR2 is SVGAGI. The trim removed 6 bases at V and 9 bases at J, leaving 6 bases unmatched. The DNA of the CDR3 is TGTGCCAGCAGCCCCGACAGGGCCACGCAGTATTTT. Protein sequence: CASSPDRATQYF.

The gene calls are TRBV21-1 and TRBJ2-1; the DNA was not compared with TRBD1, the D call given in the table. TRBV21-1 constitutes a pseudogene. CDR3 length: 18 residues. The CDR3 DNA follows: TGTGCCAGCAGCAAAAGTCCTCCGGGTCCCTATGGCTACAATGAGCAGTTCTTC. It yields the protein CASSKSPPGPYGYNEQFF.

The chain employs TRBV15 and TRBJ2-5; tentative D call: TRBD1 (6 bases). In germline, CDR1 is LNHNV, CDR2 YYDKDF (reference sequence). V lost 3 bases and J 11 bases, leaving 16 bases between the germline ends. The CDR3 is 13 residues long. The CDR3 DNA reads TGTGCCACCAGCAGGAGACAGGTGGGGGAGCAGTACTTC. Encoded protein: CATSRRQVGEQYF.

The genes are TRBV25-1 and TRBJ2-3; D possibly corresponds to TRBD2 (6 bases). CDR1 MGHDK and CDR2 SYGVNS come from the germline V gene. Trimming left V 4 bases short and J 0 bases short, with 14 bases between. The CDR3 loop spans 16 amino acids. In DNA, the CDR3 is TGTGCCAGCAGTGGCCAGCTACGGGGGAGCACAGATACGCAGTATTTT. Encoded protein: CASSGQLRGSTDTQYF.

The chain is built from TRBV5-5 and TRBJ2-4; no reliable D call. The DNA end is more similar to TRBJ2-7, so the J call may be wrong. The CDR3 is 16 residues long. Germline values: CDR1 SGHKS, CDR2 YYEKEE (reference sequence). The CDR3 DNA follows: TGTGCCAGCAGCTTGGAGTATGGAGCAGCCCCCTACGAGCAGTACTTC. Translated, it gives CASSLEYGAAPYEQYF.

This rearrangement joins TRBV12-3 or TRBV12-4 to TRBJ2-1; D gene uncertain. V gave up 6 bases and J gave up 0 bases, with 12 bases separating them. This CDR3 is built from 15 residues. CDR3 DNA sequence: TGTGCCAGCAGCTTGTTCCCCGGCTCCTACAATGAGCAGTTCTTC. Its protein product is CASSLFPGSYNEQFF.

This chain links TRBV3-1 with TRBJ2-1; the match to TRBD1 covers 10 bases. Germline lookup yields CDR1 LGHDT and CDR2 YNNKEL (reference sequence). This CDR3 has 14 amino acids. After removal of 1 base from V and 9 bases from J, the junction contained 3 bases not matched to a gene. The CDR3 here is CASSQGQGAIEQFF. The CDR3 coding sequence is TGTGCCAGCAGCCAAGGACAGGGGGCGATTGAGCAGTTCTTC.

This chain connects TRBV6-1 to TRBJ1-1, with TRBD1 as a possible D gene (5 bases). The CDR3 consists of 17 residues. Germline V gene sequence: CDR1 MNHNS, CDR2 SASEGT. The V end was cut by 4 bases, the J end by 0 bases, with 18 bases between. CDR3 region: CASSGPGQHSMNTEAFF. The CDR3 coding sequence is TGTGCCAGCAGTGGACCGGGGCAACATTCAATGAACACTGAAGCTTTCTTT.

This clonotype was counted once. The rearrangement uses TRBV6-6 and TRBJ1-1; TRBD1 matches 8 bases. CDR1 and CDR2 from the germline V gene are MNHNY and SVGAGI (reference sequence). The CDR3 totals 12 residues. Trimming took 8 bases from V and 4 from J; bases not matched to a gene: 3. The CDR3 region is CASGQGLTEAFF. DNA of the CDR3: TGTGCCAGCGGACAGGGCCTCACTGAAGCTTTCTTT.

The chain couples TRBV19 to TRBJ2-1; D might be TRBD2 (5 bases). V lost 3 bases and J 9 bases, leaving 15 bases between the germline ends. CDR3 length: 14 amino acids. The germline V gene encodes CDR1 LNHDA and CDR2 SQIVND (reference sequence). The CDR3 here is CASSIGLVPPEQFF. In DNA form, the CDR3 reads TGTGCCAGTAGTATCGGACTCGTCCCCCCTGAGCAGTTCTTC.

The rearrangement joins TRBV3-1 to TRBJ2-7; D is ambiguous. This CDR3 region has 16 residues. V dropped 0 bases and J dropped 5 bases, with 17 bases sitting between them. Per germline, CDR1 LGHDT and CDR2 YNNKEL (reference sequence). The DNA of the CDR3 is TGTGCCAGCAGCCAAGAACTGGCCCTGAGACACCACGAGCAGTACTTC. Translation: CASSQELALRHHEQYF.

The V call is TRBV12-3 or TRBV12-4, the J call TRBJ1-1; 8 nucleotides agree with TRBD1. The J segment lost 3 bases and the V segment lost 6 bases, leaving 6 bases of the junction unmatched. The CDR3 consists of 14 residues. For the CDR3, the DNA is TGTGCCAGCAGGGTCCAGGGGGCTGACACTGAAGCTTTCTTT. Amino acid sequence: CASRVQGADTEAFF.